The clone carrying this T cell receptor (beta chain) appeared a single time. The entry originates in a study of OX40 agonist ivuxolimab in advanced cancers. In the study overall: A history of anti-PD-1, anti-PD-L1 or anti-CTLA-4 therapy was acceptable, and around 36% had some.

Generated by immunoSEQ multiplex PCR, the TCRdb table keeps only in-frame clones and is missing some. The sample lists more than 55,000 clones; approximately 82% were seen once. This receptor was identified in an adult with an advanced solid tumor such as melanoma, head and neck, liver or kidney cancer. Sequenced here: CD4+ or CD8+ T cells sorted from blood, sampled in a trial of the OX40 agonist ivuxolimab.

This CDR3 reads CASSPKGYYGYTF. The CDR3 DNA reads TGTGCCAGCAGCCCCAAAGGTTACTATGGCTACACCTTC. The genes are TRBV7-8 and TRBJ1-2; D gene uncertain. The CDR3 extends over 13 amino acids. Trimming stripped 5 bases from V and 3 bases from J, with 10 bases between. Per the germline V gene, CDR1 is SGHVS and CDR2 is FQNEAQ. Looking up the rest from reference TRBV7-8 and TRBJ1-2 gives the full variable domain: GAGVSQSPRYKVAKRGQDVALRCDPISGHVSLFWYQQALGQGPEFLTYFQNEAQLDKSGLPSDRFFAERPEGSVSTLKIQRTQQEDSAVYLCASSPKGYYGYTFGSGTRLTVV.